A selection of T cell receptor beta chains follows, all from one sample in a study of cytomegalovirus exposure and HLA in healthy donors. Produced via immunoSEQ multiplex PCR; TCRdb's table is partial and in-frame only. The sample lists under 200,000 clones; about 72% were seen once. Sample: PBMCs. The receptors were sampled from a girl between 10 and 17 years old in good health and CMV-seronegative. The CDR3 runs from the conserved cysteine through the conserved F or W. The order of the fields is J gene, D gene, V gene, CDR3 length, clone size, CDR3 DNA, CDR3 protein. D genes are given only for firm matches. Expanded clones are given a class, and other clones once, few, many or no size at all.

>TRBJ2-7|TRBD2|TRBV10-2|19|.
TGCGCCAGCAGTTCCTCTGGACTAGCGGGATTCACCTCCGTCTACGAGCAGTACTTC
CASSSSGLAGFTSVYEQYF
>TRBJ2-7|TRBD1|TRBV19|14|.
TGTGCCAGTAGCTCAAGTGGGACAGCCTACGAGCAGTACTTC
CASSSSGTAYEQYF
>TRBJ1-6|.|TRBV27|17|few
TGTGCCAGCACGCACGCCACGACCTGGCGGGTGGGGTCACCCCTCCACTTT
CASTHATTWRVGSPLHF
>TRBJ1-1|.|TRBV2|14|.
TGTGCCAGCAGTGAGGGCAGAGTGAACACTGAAGCTTTCTTT
CASSEGRVNTEAFF
>TRBJ1-6|.|TRBV2|14|.
TGTGCCAGCGACCTGGGACAAGGTCTTTCACCCCTCCACTTT
CASDLGQGLSPLHF
>TRBJ2-5|.|TRBV10-3|13|once
TGTGCCATCAGTGGGGGCTCACAAGAGACCCAGTACTTC
CAISGGSQETQYF
>TRBJ2-7|TRBD1|TRBV5-1|15|.
TGCGCCAGCAGCTTGTGGACAGGGTTCGCCAACGAGCAGTACTTC
CASSLWTGFANEQYF
>TRBJ1-1|.|TRBV6-1|17|.
TGTGCCAGCAGTGAGAGGAAACCCAGGGGATGGGGCACTGAAGCTTTCTTT
CASSERKPRGWGTEAFF
>TRBJ2-7|.|TRBV9|14|.
TGTGCCAGCAGCGAAAGGACAGCTACCTACGAGCAGTACTTC
CASSERTATYEQYF
>TRBJ1-6|.|TRBV2|16|.
TGTGCCAGCAGTATATACAGGGTGTCCTATAATTCACCCCTCCACTTT
CASSIYRVSYNSPLHF
>TRBJ2-7|TRBD1|TRBV11-2|14|.
TGTGCCAGCAGTCGACAGGGGGCGGGAGACGAGCAGTACTTC
CASSRQGAGDEQYF
>TRBJ2-1|TRBD2|TRBV6-5|14|.
TGTGCCAGCACCTCTGGGGGGGTCTACAATGAGCAGTTCTTC
CASTSGGVYNEQFF
>TRBJ2-3|.|TRBV6-1|13|few
TGTGCCAGCAGTGAGACAGTCACAGATACGCAGTATTTT
CASSETVTDTQYF
>TRBJ1-1|TRBD1|TRBV7-9|16|.
TGTGCCAGCAGCTTGGGACAGGGGGGAATAATGGCTGAAGCTTTCTTT
CASSLGQGGIMAEAFF
>TRBJ1-2|TRBD1|TRBV19|15|few
TGTGCCAGTAGTCGGGACAGGGTCCCTAACTATGGCTACACCTTC
CASSRDRVPNYGYTF
>TRBJ1-1|.|TRBV30|13|.
TGTGCCTGGAGTGTCGTCGGGAACACTGAAGCTTTCTTT
CAWSVVGNTEAFF
>TRBJ2-1|TRBD2|TRBV6-4|16|.
TGTGCCAGCAGTGACTCGACTAGCGGGGGGGCCAATGAGCAGTTCTTC
CASSDSTSGGANEQFF
>TRBJ2-6|.|TRBV19|15|few
TGTGCCAGTAGATCGGGTGCCTCTGGGGCCAACGTCCTGACTTTC
CASRSGASGANVLTF
>TRBJ1-2|.|TRBV9|19|.
TGTGCCAGCAGCGGCGGAAGGATTGGAGCCGTCAACCGTCGCTATGGCTACACCTTC
CASSGGRIGAVNRRYGYTF
>TRBJ2-4|.|TRBV29-1|15|.
TGCAGCGTGCATACAGGGGAAAGGGGGGAAAACATTCAGTACTTC
CSVHTGERGENIQYF
>TRBJ1-6|.|TRBV5-1|14|.
TGCGCCAGCAGCTTGGTTATTGGGGCTTCACCCCTCCACTTT
CASSLVIGASPLHF
>TRBJ1-5|TRBD1|TRBV6-1|14|.
TGTGCCAGCACCCCGGGACAGGGCAATCAGCCCCAGCATTTT
CASTPGQGNQPQHF
>TRBJ1-1|.|TRBV30|10|.
TGTGGTGGGCTGAACACTGAAGCTTTCTTT
CGGLNTEAFF
>TRBJ2-4|TRBD1|TRBV6-5|9|.
TGTGCCAGCCGGGACAGGGAACGCTTC
CASRDRERF
>TRBJ1-5|TRBD1|TRBV30|13|.
TGTGCCTGGAGTGGGACAGGGGATCAGCCCCAGCATTTT
CAWSGTGDQPQHF
>TRBJ1-1|TRBD1|TRBV19|14|.
TGTGCCAGTAGTCGGGGACAGGGGGCCACTGAAGCTTTCTTT
CASSRGQGATEAFF
>TRBJ2-7|TRBD1|TRBV6-5|14|.
TGTGCCAGCAGTCGATACAGGGGGACCTACGAGCAGTACTTC
CASSRYRGTYEQYF
>TRBJ1-4|.|TRBV5-1|15|few
TGCGCCAGCACCCCATTGGGGCAGAGAGATGAAAAACTGTTTTTT
CASTPLGQRDEKLFF
>TRBJ2-7|.|TRBV7-9|14|.
TGTGCCAGCAGCTTTTTCCATTCTCGGGACGAGCAGTACTTC
CASSFFHSRDEQYF
>TRBJ1-1|.|TRBV19|13|.
TGTGCCAGTAAACCAATGGGGGGCACTGAAGCTTTCTTT
CASKPMGGTEAFF
>TRBJ2-7|.|TRBV29-1|13|few
TGCAGCTCCCAGGAGGGCAGAGCCTACGAGCAGTACTTC
CSSQEGRAYEQYF
>TRBJ1-5|.|TRBV19|17|.
TGTGCCAGTAGTATAGCGAGGGGGTTGGCGGGCAATCAGCCCCAGCATTTT
CASSIARGLAGNQPQHF
>TRBJ1-5|TRBD1|TRBV18|17|.
TGTGCCAGCTCACCACCGGGCGGGGGACAGGGGAGTCAGCCCCAGCATTTT
CASSPPGGGQGSQPQHF
>TRBJ2-1|TRBD2|TRBV7-2|16|few
TGTGCCAGCAGCCAAACCTGGGCTAGCGGGGCAGGTGAGCAGTTCTTC
CASSQTWASGAGEQFF
>TRBJ2-7|TRBD1|TRBV7-8|15|.
TGTGCCAGCAGCTTAGACAGGGGGATTGGTGACGAGCAGTACTTC
CASSLDRGIGDEQYF
>TRBJ1-5|TRBD1|TRBV6-1|14|.
TGTGCCAGCCTACAGGGGGCATGGAATCAGCCCCAGCATTTT
CASLQGAWNQPQHF
>TRBJ1-1|.|TRBV19|14|once
TGTGCCAGTAGTTACAGCAGCTCGAACACTGAAGCTTTCTTT
CASSYSSSNTEAFF
>TRBJ1-3|TRBD1|TRBV27|16|.
TGTGCCAGCAGTAGCGGGCCAGGGGGCTCTGGAAACACCATATATTTT
CASSSGPGGSGNTIYF
>TRBJ1-4|.|TRBV28|14|few
TGTGCCAGCAGCGCCGGGGAGTTTAATGAAAAACTGTTTTTT
CASSAGEFNEKLFF
>TRBJ2-1|TRBD1|TRBV5-1|14|.
TGCGCCAGCACCCGGGACAGGGGATACAATGAGCAGTTCTTC
CASTRDRGYNEQFF
>TRBJ1-1|.|TRBV5-5|15|.
TGTGCCAGCAGCTTAGTAGGGGGGGCGGCCACTGAAGCTTTCTTT
CASSLVGGAATEAFF
>TRBJ1-3|.|TRBV6-1|16|.
TGTGCCAGCAGTGAGGTGGCTTCCATCTCTGGAAACACCATATATTTT
CASSEVASISGNTIYF
>TRBJ1-1|.|TRBV18|14|.
TGTGCCAGCTCACCAGGCCAGTTGAACACTGAAGCTTTCTTT
CASSPGQLNTEAFF
>TRBJ2-1|.|TRBV30|13|.
TGTGCCTCGGGTAGCTCGCCTATGGATGAGCAGTTCTTC
CASGSSPMDEQFF
>TRBJ1-2|TRBD1|TRBV6-1|16|.
TGTGCCAGCAGTGGGGGGACAGCCTACCCCAACTATGGCTACACCTTC
CASSGGTAYPNYGYTF
>TRBJ1-2|TRBD1|TRBV9|14|.
TGTGCCAGCAGCATCGGACAGGGGGACTATGGCTACACCTTC
CASSIGQGDYGYTF
>TRBJ2-7|.|TRBV6-1|14|few
TGTGCCAGCAGTGAGTTGGGGGCCTCCTACGAGCAGTACTTC
CASSELGASYEQYF
>TRBJ1-6|TRBD1|TRBV7-8|17|.
TGTGCCAGCAGCCGAAACCGGGACAGGGTTGAGGATTCACCCCTCCACTTT
CASSRNRDRVEDSPLHF
>TRBJ1-5|TRBD1|TRBV27|14|.
TGTGCCAGCAGTTACTCGGGGGACAGTCAGCCCCAGCATTTT
CASSYSGDSQPQHF
>TRBJ2-1|TRBD1|TRBV27|16|once
TGTGCCAGCAGTTTATCCGGGACAGGGGCCTACAATGAGCAGTTCTTC
CASSLSGTGAYNEQFF
>TRBJ1-2|TRBD1|TRBV4-2|14|.
TGTGCCAGCAGCCAAGATTGGGACAGGGAAGGCTACACCTTC
CASSQDWDREGYTF
>TRBJ2-7|.|TRBV14|16|.
TGTGCCAGCAGCCAAGATCAGAGGGGACACTTCTACGAGCAGTACTTC
CASSQDQRGHFYEQYF
>TRBJ1-1|.|TRBV10-3|12|.
TGTGCCACCTCGTTGGCGAACACTGAAGCTTTCTTT
CATSLANTEAFF
>TRBJ1-1|.|TRBV5-1|13|.
TGCGCCAGCAGCTTGGTTCCCGGCACTGAAGCTTTCTTT
CASSLVPGTEAFF
>TRBJ2-7|.|TRBV27|16|once
TGTGCCAGCAGTCCCGGTATGGCAGGGTCGACCTACGAGCAGTACTTC
CASSPGMAGSTYEQYF
>TRBJ2-3|.|TRBV9|15|.
TGTGCCAGCAGCGTAGGGGGGGACCTCATCCATACGCAGTATTTT
CASSVGGDLIHTQYF
>TRBJ2-1|TRBD2|TRBV2|15|.
TGTGCCAGCAGTGTCGCTAGCGGGGGGGATGGTGAGCAGTTCTTC
CASSVASGGDGEQFF
>TRBJ1-1|TRBD1|TRBV12-5|15|.
TGTGCTAGTGGTTTGGTAACAGAGGGGGCTCGTGGGGCTTTCTTT
CASGLVTEGARGAFF